This T cell receptor (beta chain) derives from a study of T cells in Graves' hyperthyroidism and ophthalmopathy. Study observations and caveats: In the blood, most expanded thyroid clonotypes above 0.001 appeared as well.

Concerning this clonotype itself: Its antigen is not known.

Using RNA transcripts as the source, TCR beta CDR3 regions were amplified. The study used the HTBI primer set for a first-round RT-PCR of the TCR CDR3. TCRdb passed the multiplex PCR reads through MiXCR, listing each CDR3 protein once. The sample lists some 600,000 distinct CDR3 sequences, roughly 50% occurring once. Germline V gives CDR1 SGHVS, CDR2 FQNEAQ. J gave up 1 base and V 5 bases, and 8 bases lay outside the gene matches. This CDR3 contains 16 residues. Sequenced: peripheral blood or thyroid tissue (not recorded which). The rearrangement links TRBV7-8 to TRBJ2-5; 9 bases align to TRBD1. The origin of this receptor is a woman under 30 with Graves' hyperthyroidism. The CDR3, as DNA: TGTGCCAGCAGCCTAAAGGACAGGGGCCTCCAAGAGACCCAGTACTTC. This sequence encodes CASSLKDRGLQETQYF.